This T cell receptor beta chain came from a study of shared T cell receptors in the human thymus. The repertoire was sequenced with immunoSEQ multiplex PCR; TCRdb's copy has only in-frame clones and lacks some. The repertoire has 630,000 or so clones, around 87% of them found once; the top ten carry roughly 0.0086%. This CDR3 contains 17 residues. V was pared by 4 bases and J by 2 bases, with 21 bases between. Per germline, CDR1 SEHNR and CDR2 FQNEAQ (reference sequence). A further study also used this sample, focusing on human thymus T cells.

Source material: thymocytes. This TCR was sampled from a boy under two years old with a congenital heart defect. This chain joins TRBV7-9 and TRBJ2-7; D perhaps matches TRBD1 (6 bases). This chain's CDR3 is CASSSIPADSATYEQYF. Here the CDR3 DNA reads TGTGCCAGCAGCTCCATCCCAGCGGACAGCGCTACCTACGAGCAGTACTTC.